The 16 T cell receptor beta chains below all came from one sample that was sequenced in a study of cytomegalovirus exposure and HLA in healthy donors (dated by TCRdb to about 2017). The library relied on the immunoSEQ multiplex PCR assay. A mixture of 60 forward primers for TCR Vbeta segments and 13 reverse primers for TCR Jbeta segments was used in the multiplex PCR. The table comes from immuneACCESS by way of TCRdb, which keeps in-frame sequences with V and J called. Part of the clones is missing from these tables; in studies checked, under half for an unresolved V gene and the rest for unknown reasons. For this sample the table gives 200,000 to 250,000 clones, of which more than 75% were detected only once. The ten largest clones take up 1% to 1.5% of the sample. Sequenced material: PBMCs. The origin of the receptors is a human donor in good health.

The V gene is TRBV7-2, the J gene TRBJ1-1; no definite D call. The CDR3 sequence is 13 residues long. V lost 2 bases and J lost 10, with 14 bases in between. Germline CDR1 reads SGHTA; CDR2 reads FQGNSA. In nucleotides, the CDR3 is TGTGCCAGCAGCTTACGAGCCCGGGATATAGCTTTCTTT. Its protein is CASSLRARDIAFF.

This clone appeared a few times. This chain joins TRBV19 and TRBJ2-3; 14 bases map to TRBD2. The CDR3 totals 16 residues. The germline CDR1 and CDR2 sequences are LNHDA and SQIVND (reference sequence). Unmatched junction bases numbered 6, after V lost 3 bases and J lost 7 bases. The CDR3 DNA is TGTGCCAGTAGTATCGGACTAGCGGGAGGAATAAATACGCAGTATTTT. Residues: CASSIGLAGGINTQYF.

The chain carries TRBV4-1 and TRBJ1-2; TRBD1 might be the D (5 bases). V was cut by 5 bases and J by 4 bases, with 11 bases left in between. The germline V gene has CDR1 MGHRA and CDR2 YSYEKL. The CDR3 covers 13 residues. The CDR3 DNA reads as TGCGCCAGCAGCAACGACAGATTCTATGGCTACACCTTC. Protein product: CASSNDRFYGYTF.

This chain joins TRBV27 and TRBJ2-5; TRBD1 aligns across 8 bases. The last part of the DNA fits TRBJ2-7 better; the J call may be wrong. The CDR3 sequence is 13 residues long. The germline gives CDR1 MNHEY, CDR2 SMNVEV (reference sequence). CDR3 coding DNA: TGTGCCAGCAGTACAGGGGGTGGCAACGAGCAGTACTTC. Translation: CASSTGGGNEQYF.

CDR3 sequence reads: CAGSSPPYEQYF. In DNA, the CDR3 is TGTGCCGGGAGTTCTCCGCCCTACGAGCAGTACTTC. This rearrangement joins TRBV6-1 to TRBJ2-7; perhaps TRBD2 as D (5 bases). Germline V gives CDR1 MNHNS, CDR2 SASEGT. V lost 11 bases and J 2 bases, leaving 13 bases between the germline ends. The CDR3 covers 12 residues.

This clone came up once. The chain is built from TRBV29-1 and TRBJ2-7; 9 bases are a match to TRBD1. V shed 6 bases and J 5 bases; nucleotides not matched to a gene: 8. The CDR3 totals 13 residues. CDR1 SQVTM and CDR2 ANQGSEA come from the germline V gene. For the CDR3, the DNA is TGCAGCGTGGAGGACAGGGGTCGGAACGAGCAGTACTTC. Translation gives CSVEDRGRNEQYF.

The chain uses TRBV12-5 and TRBJ2-7; 7 nucleotides match TRBD1. Germline-derived CDR1 and CDR2 are LGHNT and FRNRAP. The junction had 12 bases not matched to a gene; V was cut back by 1 base and J by 0 bases. The CDR3 loop spans 18 amino acids. CDR3 residues: CASGLAPLGGQSSYEQYF. The CDR3 nucleotides read TGTGCTAGTGGTTTGGCACCCTTAGGGGGACAGAGCTCCTACGAGCAGTACTTC.

Worth noting for this clone: A junction boundary mismatches the germline segment, possibly from a read error. V and J are TRBV30 and TRBJ2-5; 9 nucleotides align to TRBD2. CDR1 and CDR2 (germline): GTSNPN, SVGIG (reference sequence). The CDR3 length is 14 residues. CDR3 DNA: TGTGCCTGGGGCCTCGGGACTAGCCAAGGGACCCAGTACTTC. Its protein is CAWGLGTSQGTQYF. The whole variable domain, filled in from reference TRBV30 and TRBJ2-5, reads SQTIHQWPATLVQPVGSPLSLECTVEGTSNPNLYWYRQAAGRGLQLLFYSVGIGQISSEVPQNLSASRPQDRQFILSSKKLLLSDSGFYLCAWGLGTSQGTQYFGPGTRLLVL.

V gene TRBV6-5 combines with J gene TRBJ2-5; D is unclear. The germline gives CDR1 MNHEY, CDR2 SVGAGI. V lost 4 bases and J lost 4, with 10 bases in between. The CDR3 length is 13 residues. The CDR3, as DNA: TGTGCCAGCAGTTTAACGAGAGTAGAGACCCAGTACTTC. Its protein is CASSLTRVETQYF.

The gene calls are TRBV28 and TRBJ2-1, with D possibly being TRBD1 (5 bases). Germline CDR1 and CDR2: MDHEN and SYDVKM. The V and J ends lost 2 bases and 4 bases respectively, with 15 bases between them. The CDR3 is made up of 16 amino acids. CDR3 residues: CASSLTARGNYNEQFF. Written as DNA, the CDR3 is TGTGCCAGCAGTTTAACGGCTAGGGGAAATTACAATGAGCAGTTCTTC.

CDR3 loop: CASSQGAGRAYEQYF. The CDR3 region has the DNA TGTGCCAGCAGCCAAGGGGCGGGGCGCGCCTACGAGCAGTACTTC. The rearrangement uses TRBV4-2 and TRBJ2-7; a weak D match, TRBD2 (6 bases). This CDR3 region has 15 residues. Germline V CDR1 and CDR2: LGHNA, YNFKEQ. V lost 1 base and J 2 bases, leaving 12 bases between the germline ends.

The chain links TRBV2 to TRBJ2-2; 10 bases line up with TRBD1. CDR1 is SNHLY, CDR2 FYNNEI, per germline. The CDR3 contains 11 residues. Trimming took 6 bases from V and 15 from J; bases not matched to a gene: 4. CDR3 in DNA: TGTGCCAGCAGGGGGACAGGGGAATTGTTTTTT. Translating it yields CASRGTGELFF.

The J gene is TRBJ2-3, the V gene TRBV7-9; D ambiguous. Germline loops: CDR1 SEHNR, CDR2 FQNEAQ (reference sequence). The V and J ends lost 5 bases and 6 bases respectively, with 12 bases between them. CDR3 length: 13 amino acids. CDR3 protein: CASSDAGSDTQYF. The DNA for the CDR3 is TGTGCCAGCAGCGACGCAGGCTCCGATACGCAGTATTTT.

The chain has TRBV19 and TRBJ2-3; 13 bases fit TRBD2. Germline loops: CDR1 LNHDA, CDR2 SQIVND (reference sequence). The CDR3 sequence is 17 residues long. The V gene end was trimmed by 6 bases and the J gene end by 2 bases; junction bases not matched to a gene: 8. CDR3 bases: TGTGCCAGTAGCCCTCCCGGGACTAGCGGGAACACAGATACGCAGTATTTT. It codes for CASSPPGTSGNTDTQYF.

The V gene is TRBV7-3, the J gene TRBJ2-3; weak D call: TRBD2 (6 bases). V lost 6 bases, J lost 2 bases, and 12 bases lay in between. The CDR3 extends over 14 amino acids. Germline V gene lookup returns CDR1 SGHTA and CDR2 FQGTGA. As DNA, the CDR3 is TGTGCCAGCAGTAGGGGAGGATACACAGATACGCAGTATTTT. Residues: CASSRGGYTDTQYF.

The chain is built from TRBV5-1 and TRBJ2-7; 7 nucleotides match TRBD2. The CDR3 consists of 14 residues. V shed 4 bases and J 5 bases; nucleotides not matched to a gene: 9. The germline CDR1 and CDR2 sequences are SGHRS and YFSETQ. CDR3 sequence: CASSQTSGTNEQYF. CDR3 DNA: TGCGCCAGCAGCCAAACCAGCGGGACTAACGAGCAGTACTTC.